The T cell receptor beta chain described here comes from a study of T cells after posttransplantation cyclophosphamide. The study, taken as a whole, reports: Donor CD8+ memory clones often dominated recipient blood repertoires at later times. Skin or GI-infiltrating T cells shared few TRB sequences with blood. TRB clonality was highly associated with recipient CMV seropositivity and reactivation.

The length of the CDR3 is 14 residues. CDR1 and CDR2 from the germline V gene are SGHVS and FQNEAQ. The V and J ends lost 3 bases and 3 bases, in that order; junction bases with no gene match: 1. To note about this clone: The antigen is unknown.

Sequenced by immunoSEQ multiplex PCR; TCRdb stores in-frame clones only, minus some. The repertoire holds roughly 30,000 clones, with about 90% as singletons. Material for sequencing was PBMCs. The chain joins TRBV7-8 to TRBJ2-7, with 11 bases matching TRBD2. The clonotype comes from a woman between 35 and 50 years old with a blood cancer, CMV-positive, and with a related stem cell donor. The CDR3, as DNA: TGTGCCAGCAGCTTTAGCGGGGGGGACTACGAGCAGTACTTC. Translating it yields CASSFSGGDYEQYF.